This T cell receptor beta chain was observed in a study of vaccination effects on CD4 cells after COVID-19. Overall study: Participants were given two doses of BNT162b2 or mRNA-1273 vaccine.

CD4+ T cells specific for antigen were expanded with viral peptide pools by the ViraFEST assay before sequencing. Researchers isolated CD4+ T cells once 9 to 11 days of culture had elapsed. Negative nucleocapsid antibody tests before and after vaccination confirmed no previous SARS-CoV-2 infection. Every well got 2 million to 2.5 million PBMC, which were grown with 8.5 to 10 IU/ml IL-2 and about 10 ug/ml peptides. On days 3 and 7, fresh IL-2 medium replaced half the medium. V was pared by 6 bases and J by 1 base, with 6 bases of the junction left unmatched. Germline CDR1 is SGHRS and CDR2 is YFSETQ. This CDR3 spans 14 amino acids. To note about this clone: What it recognizes is unknown.

TCRdb's copy holds only in-frame clones and misses some; the assay was immunoSEQ multiplex PCR. The sample lists 65,000 to 90,000 clones, 65% to 80% occurring once. This TCR was sampled from a human donor who received a COVID-19 vaccine. The chain couples TRBV5-1 to TRBJ1-1; 7 positions agree with TRBD1. The sample consisted of CD4+ T cells from PBMCs cultured with HCoV-NL63 spike peptides, taken before COVID-19 vaccination. The CDR3 protein is CASTTGTANTEAFF. CDR3 DNA: TGCGCCAGCACTACCGGGACAGCGAACACTGAAGCTTTCTTT.